This T cell receptor (beta chain) was found in a study of blood T cell repertoires in COVID-19 (dated by TCRdb to 2019 to 2021). Regarding the research as a whole: Samples from collaborators originated in the United States, Italy and Spain and spanned both the acute and convalescent phases of COVID-19. The dataset comprised deeply sampled blood TCRbeta repertoires from subjects exposed to, actively infected with, or recovered from COVID-19. HLA class I and class II types, where available, came from metadata supplied by the sample provider rather than from assay-based typing. The repertoires were released in a freely available public database meant as a resource for research on the immune response to SARS-CoV-2. The material from the prospective study consisted of cDNA or gDNA derived from T cells, B-cell-depleted T cells, or PBMCs. The sample metadata nearly always contained a de-identified subject ID, COVID-19 status, age in years and sex. The samples were drawn from the first 160 participants of the ongoing ImmuneRACE study and from over 950 subjects provided by 6 global collaborators. The study at large found these results: The quantity of clinical and demographic metadata differed by source and by participant and was supplied without curation.

Spanning cysteine to phenylalanine, the CDR3 consists of 15 amino acids. The DNA shown is the 45-base CDR3, in frame from base 1. V and J are truncated by 6 bases and 2 bases respectively, leaving an intervening sequence of 14 bases. As encoded in the germline V gene, CDR1 is MDHEN while CDR2 is SYDVKM. At one collaborating source in Seattle, patients were enrolled during active infection and were followed longitudinally through the course of disease. Collaborating institutions collected whole blood in K2EDTA tubes following their own protocols. For TCRbeta analysis, collaborators shipped samples as frozen whole blood, isolated PBMCs, or DNA extracted from either of those sample types. On this clone itself: Its antigen is unknown. Base qualities are missing; no much larger clone stands one base away.

TCRbeta CDR3 regions were amplified from genomic DNA by means of the immunoSEQ Assay, a bias-controlled multiplex PCR. The original pipeline was this. Within the assay, amplification of reference gene primers was used to estimate how many nucleated cells each sample contained. To quantify the absolute abundance of each unique TCRbeta CDR3 rearrangement, sequence reads were collapsed and filtered. For each sample, productive Simpson clonality was calculated by taking the square root of Simpson's diversity index across productive rearrangements. Imported from immuneACCESS, the table was reduced by TCRdb to in-frame sequences with V and J called. These copies leave out some clones; in studies compared against another copy, an unresolved V gene accounts for under half, and the cause of the remainder is not known. The V and J calls and clone size come from that table; D and trimming were worked out from the DNA. The sample has around 320,000 clones on record, roughly 91% of them singletons. The ten largest account for 11% of the sample.

The sequence came from a woman in her twenties or thirties with COVID-19, enrolled during active disease. Material for sequencing was peripheral blood. The chain is assembled from TRBV28 and TRBJ1-5; the D gene is possibly TRBD1, with 6 bases matching. The nucleotide sequence is given as TGTGCCAGCAGCTACAGGGAACGAGGCAATCAGCCCCAGCATTTT. It is translated as CASSYRERGNQPQHF.